This entry lists 32 T cell receptor beta chains sequenced from one sample in a study of blood T cell repertoires in COVID-19. Generated by immunoSEQ multiplex PCR, the TCRdb table keeps only in-frame clones and is missing some. Among 95,000 to 100,000 clones listed, 86% were seen once. Sequencing was done on a sample of peripheral blood. Every receptor here comes from an elderly man with acute or convalescent COVID-19.

This clone was observed a single time. This sequence joins TRBV28 and TRBJ1-5; D is undetermined. V was pared by 2 bases and J by 6 bases, with 14 bases between. CDR1 is MDHEN and CDR2 is SYDVKM in the germline V gene. There are 15 residues in the CDR3. The CDR3 region is CASSLRLVVTQPQHF. The CDR3 region has the DNA TGTGCCAGCAGTTTAAGATTAGTGGTTACTCAGCCCCAGCATTTT.

J is TRBJ2-7 and V is TRBV5-1; 10 positions match TRBD2. The V segment lost 4 bases and the J segment 5 bases; nucleotides outside the gene matches: 12. Germline V gives CDR1 SGHRS, CDR2 YFSETQ. The CDR3 covers 16 residues. Here the CDR3 DNA reads TGCGCCAGCAGCCGCCCGGGAGTAGCGGGAGGAAACGAGCAGTACTTC. This translates into CASSRPGVAGGNEQYF.

CDR3 protein: CSASDRDRVAGYTF. The CDR3, as DNA: TGCAGTGCCAGTGACCGGGACAGGGTGGCCGGCTACACCTTC. The V gene is TRBV20-1, the J gene TRBJ1-2; 9 bases map to TRBD1. Germline loops: CDR1 DFQATT, CDR2 SNEGSKA (reference sequence). There are 14 residues in the CDR3. The junction had 13 bases not matched to a gene; V was cut back by 6 bases and J by 8 bases.

This sequence joins TRBV14 and TRBJ2-3; D might be TRBD1 (6 bases). This CDR3 is built from 15 residues. CDR1 is SGHDN, CDR2 FVKESK, per germline. The V and J ends lost 4 bases and 0 bases respectively, with 11 bases between them. The CDR3 DNA reads TGTGCCAGCAGCCGACAGGACATTAGCACAGATACGCAGTATTTT. Protein product: CASSRQDISTDTQYF.

The V gene is TRBV12-3 or TRBV12-4, the J gene TRBJ1-4, with a weak D call TRBD1 (6 bases). The CDR3 loop spans 13 amino acids. The germline V and J ends were trimmed by 4 bases and 5 bases, with 8 bases remaining between them. The CDR3 DNA reads TGTGCCAGCAGTTACCAGGGGAATGAAAAACTGTTTTTT. Residues: CASSYQGNEKLFF.

This clone was seen a single time. This chain joins TRBV19 and TRBJ2-1; D is undetermined. V shed 4 bases and J shed 4 bases, with 14 bases lying between them. Germline CDR1 LNHDA, CDR2 SQIVND (reference sequence). The CDR3 runs 15 residues. CDR3 sequence (DNA): TGTGCCAGTAGTAAGGTACTGCGGCCTTACAATGAGCAGTTCTTC. It codes for CASSKVLRPYNEQFF.

The chain couples TRBV6-5 to TRBJ1-5; D is perhaps TRBD1 (6 bases). Germline CDR1 MNHEY, CDR2 SVGAGI. With 6 bases removed from V and 1 base from J, the gap between germline ends came to 13 bases. The length of the CDR3 is 15 residues. CDR3 DNA: TGTGCCAGCAGAGCCGGGACACCGAGCAATCAGCCCCAGCATTTT. Translated: CASRAGTPSNQPQHF.

The chain uses TRBV7-9 and TRBJ2-1; TRBD2 might be the D (6 bases). The CDR3 totals 16 residues. The V gene's germline CDR1 is SEHNR and CDR2 FQNEAQ (reference sequence). V lost 1 base and J 3 bases, leaving 13 bases between the germline ends. The CDR3 region is CASSLGTVSGYNEQFF. The CDR3 DNA follows: TGTGCCAGCAGCTTAGGGACGGTTAGCGGCTACAATGAGCAGTTCTTC.

The chain combines TRBV29-1 with TRBJ2-5; either TRBD1 or TRBD2 may supply D (6 bases each). Per germline, CDR1 SQVTM and CDR2 ANQGSEA. Trimming took off 7 bases at V and 5 bases at J, with 14 bases between the two ends. The CDR3 runs to 12 residues. The CDR3 is CSARGHGETQYF. CDR3 bases: TGCAGCGCGCGGGGACACGGGGAGACCCAGTACTTC.

This clone was seen more than once but under ten times. The chain recombines TRBV21-1 with TRBJ1-4. TRBV21-1 is a documented pseudogene. The CDR3 totals 15 residues. The CDR3, as DNA: TGTGCCAGCAGCAAAGGAGGGATGGAGGAGGAAAAACTGTTTTTT. Encoded protein: CASSKGGMEEEKLFF.

The gene calls are TRBV11-1 and TRBJ2-5; 14 bases are shared with TRBD2. The J segment lost 4 bases and the V segment lost 3 bases, leaving 1 base of the junction unmatched. Looked up from germline, CDR1 is SGHAT and CDR2 is FQDESV (reference sequence). CDR3 size: 15 residues. DNA for the CDR3: TGTGCCAGCAGCTTGACTAGCGGGAGGGTAGAGACCCAGTACTTC. Its protein product is CASSLTSGRVETQYF.

The rearrangement uses TRBV5-1 and TRBJ1-2; TRBD1 aligns across 12 bases. The V gene's germline CDR1 is SGHRS and CDR2 YFSETQ. The V and J ends lost 5 bases and 4 bases, in that order; junction bases with no gene match: 9. The CDR3 runs 16 residues. CDR3 nucleotides: TGCGCCAGCAGTTCGGGACAGGGGGCGCATTCCTATGGCTACACCTTC. Amino acids: CASSSGQGAHSYGYTF.

The genes are TRBV9 and TRBJ2-2; TRBD2 matches 8 bases. Germline-derived CDR1 and CDR2 are SGDLS and YYNGEE. The CDR3 is 15 residues long. The V and J ends lost 2 bases and 4 bases, in that order; junction bases with no gene match: 4. Here the CDR3 reads CASSVGTRSTGELFF. The CDR3, as DNA: TGTGCCAGCAGCGTTGGGACTAGGAGCACCGGGGAGCTGTTTTTT.

As DNA, the CDR3 is TGTGCCAGCAGCTCTGACGGGACAGGGGGCCGCGAGCAGTACTTC. Translating gives CASSSDGTGGREQYF. The chain joins TRBV7-2 to TRBJ2-7, with TRBD1 identical over 12 bases. The CDR3 sequence is 15 residues long. CDR1 is SGHTA and CDR2 is FQGNSA in the germline V gene. V shed 4 bases, J shed 6 bases, and the junction held 7 bases outside the gene matches. Full variable domain (rest looked up from reference TRBV7-2 and TRBJ2-7): GAGVSQSPSNKVTEKGKDVELRCDPISGHTALYWYRQSLGQGLEFLIYFQGNSAPDKSGLPSDRFSAERTGGSVSTLTIQRTQQEDSAVYLCASSSDGTGGREQYFGPGTRLTVT.

The J gene is TRBJ2-3, the V gene TRBV3-1 (or the pseudogene TRBV3-2), with 11 nucleotides matching TRBD2. The CDR3 runs 15 residues. Per germline, CDR1 LGHDT and CDR2 YNNKEL (reference sequence). Trimming at V came to 4 bases and at J to 1 base, leaving 1 base not matched to a gene. CDR3 protein: CASSPTSGGTDTQYF. The CDR3 coding sequence is TGTGCCAGCAGCCCGACTAGCGGGGGCACAGATACGCAGTATTTT.

The rearrangement links TRBV18 to TRBJ1-2; D not resolved. Germline CDR1 is KGHSH and CDR2 is LQKENI. With 2 bases removed from V and 6 bases from J, the gap between germline ends came to 16 bases. This CDR3 comprises 15 residues. CDR3 in amino acids: CASSPVGEVGHGYTF. CDR3 sequence (DNA): TGTGCCAGCTCACCAGTCGGGGAAGTAGGTCATGGCTACACCTTC.

The chain joins TRBV29-1 to TRBJ1-1, with D uncertain. Germline CDR1 SQVTM, CDR2 ANQGSEA. V was pared by 1 base and J by 2 bases, with 8 bases between. There are 13 residues in the CDR3. DNA for the CDR3: TGCAGCGTTGAAGCGGAGATTAACACTGAAGCTTTCTTT. It encodes CSVEAEINTEAFF.

The chain recombines TRBV7-9 with TRBJ2-5; 7 nucleotides line up with TRBD2. Germline CDR1 reads SEHNR; CDR2 reads FQNEAQ (reference sequence). There are 16 residues in the CDR3. After removal of 5 bases from V and 5 bases from J, the junction contained 14 bases not matched to a gene. The CDR3 is CASSPAGVGYRETQYF. CDR3 nucleotides: TGTGCCAGCAGCCCTGCGGGAGTCGGTTATCGGGAGACCCAGTACTTC.

The CDR3 sequence is CASSSQGAQEKLFF. CDR3 nucleotide sequence: TGTGCCAGCAGCTCACAGGGGGCGCAGGAAAAACTGTTTTTT. The genes are TRBV5-4 and TRBJ1-4; 9 nucleotides line up with TRBD1. Trimming at V came to 3 bases and at J to 8 bases, leaving 5 bases not matched to a gene. CDR3 size: 14 residues. Germline values: CDR1 SGHNT, CDR2 YYREEE (reference sequence).

The rearrangement uses TRBV3-1 (or the pseudogene TRBV3-2) and TRBJ1-2; D might be TRBD1 (5 bases). Germline V gene sequence: CDR1 LGHDT, CDR2 YNNKEL (reference sequence). This CDR3 comprises 13 residues. Trimming stripped 5 bases from V and 3 bases from J, with 10 bases between. The CDR3 sequence is CASSARGDYGYTF. Written as DNA, the CDR3 is TGTGCCAGCAGCGCGCGGGGCGACTATGGCTACACCTTC.

The chain combines TRBV28 with TRBJ2-2, with 10 bases lining up with TRBD2. The length of the CDR3 is 18 residues. With 3 bases clipped from V and 6 bases from J, the junction kept 13 bases outside the gene matches. From germline, CDR1 is MDHEN and CDR2 SYDVKM. The CDR3: CASSFLVPSGSGSGELFF. CDR3 DNA: TGTGCCAGCAGTTTCTTGGTTCCTAGCGGGAGTGGGTCCGGGGAGCTGTTTTTT.

This chain links TRBV19 with TRBJ1-1, with 8 nucleotides matching TRBD1. Trimming took 5 bases from V and 1 from J; bases not matched to a gene: 3. The germline V gene has CDR1 LNHDA and CDR2 SQIVND (reference sequence). This CDR3 contains 14 residues. DNA for the CDR3: TGTGCCAGTAGTGCGGGACAGGCGAACACTGAAGCTTTCTTT. Translating it yields CASSAGQANTEAFF.

The chain has TRBV5-8 and TRBJ1-2; 7 bases are a match to TRBD1. The V and J ends lost 4 bases and 8 bases, in that order; junction bases with no gene match: 14. From germline, CDR1 is SGHTS and CDR2 YDEGEE. The CDR3 is 15 residues long. CDR3 amino acids: CASSTGQVPETGYTF. The CDR3 coding sequence is TGTGCCAGCAGCACCGGACAGGTCCCCGAAACGGGCTACACCTTC.

The chain combines TRBV30 with TRBJ2-3, with D perhaps TRBD2 (5 bases). This CDR3 contains 13 residues. Germline CDR1 and CDR2: GTSNPN and SVGIG (reference sequence). V was cut by 2 bases and J by 7 bases, with 13 bases left in between. The CDR3 bases are TGTGCCTGGAGTCTAACCGGGATGAATACGCAGTATTTT. It translates to CAWSLTGMNTQYF.

The J gene is TRBJ1-4, the V gene TRBV6-1; TRBD1 matches 8 bases. The V gene end was trimmed by 2 bases and the J gene end by 8 bases; junction bases not matched to a gene: 10. There are 16 residues in the CDR3. The germline V gene has CDR1 MNHNS and CDR2 SASEGT. The CDR3: CASSEPRTGFLEKLFF. DNA for the CDR3: TGTGCCAGCAGTGAACCCCGGACAGGGTTCTTGGAAAAACTGTTTTTT.

The chain carries TRBV15 and TRBJ2-1; TRBD1 agrees at 7 bases. CDR1 LNHNV and CDR2 YYDKDF come from the germline V gene (reference sequence). The CDR3 runs 15 residues. Trimming took 6 bases from V and 5 from J; bases not matched to a gene: 10. CDR3 DNA: TGTGCCACCAGTTCAGCCGGGACAGCAGACAATGAGCAGTTCTTC. It is translated as CATSSAGTADNEQFF.

This chain uses TRBV18 with TRBJ2-7; no firm D call. Germline V CDR1 and CDR2: KGHSH, LQKENI. The CDR3 spans 13 residues. V was clipped by 6 bases and J by 6 bases, with 15 bases between them. CDR3 sequence: CASSAPPASEQYF. CDR3 nucleotides: TGTGCCAGCTCGGCGCCGCCAGCGAGCGAGCAGTACTTC.

The chain is built from TRBV19 and TRBJ1-5; TRBD1 might be the D (5 bases). This CDR3 comprises 13 residues. The V gene's germline CDR1 is LNHDA and CDR2 SQIVND (reference sequence). Trimming left V 3 bases short and J 4 bases short, with 7 bases between. CDR3 in DNA: TGTGCCAGTAGTATGGGGCGGAATCAGCCCCAGCATTTT. Amino acid sequence: CASSMGRNQPQHF.

The chain has TRBV12-3 or TRBV12-4 and TRBJ1-1; D possibly corresponds to TRBD1 (6 bases). CDR3 length equals 13 residues. V was pared by 4 bases and J by 2 bases, with 8 bases between. CDR3 in amino acids: CASSYRANTEAFF. Written as DNA, the CDR3 is TGTGCCAGCAGTTACAGGGCCAACACTGAAGCTTTCTTT.

This clone was picked up one time. V gene TRBV9 combines with J gene TRBJ1-1; D is possibly TRBD1 (5 bases). Germline CDR1 reads SGDLS; CDR2 reads YYNGEE. The V end lost 2 bases, the J end lost 4 bases, and 9 bases lay between the germline ends. The CDR3 contains 13 residues. CDR3 sequence reads: CASSVRVSTEAFF. The CDR3 bases are TGTGCCAGCAGCGTCAGGGTGAGCACTGAAGCTTTCTTT.

The V gene is TRBV29-1, the J gene TRBJ2-1, with TRBD1 matching over 10 bases. Looked up from germline, CDR1 is SQVTM and CDR2 is ANQGSEA. V lost 3 bases, J lost 7 bases, and 6 bases stayed unmatched. This CDR3 has 14 residues. CDR3: CSVEGDRGLNEQFF. As DNA, the CDR3 is TGCAGCGTTGAGGGAGACAGGGGGCTAAATGAGCAGTTCTTC.

This chain links TRBV27 with TRBJ2-1; 10 nucleotides line up with TRBD2. Unmatched junction bases numbered 4, after V lost 4 bases and J lost 10 bases. Germline CDR1 and CDR2: MNHEY and SMNVEV (reference sequence). CDR3 size: 13 residues. The CDR3 coding sequence is TGTGCCAGCAGTTATCTAGCGGGGGCGGAGCAGTTCTTC. The encoded protein is CASSYLAGAEQFF.